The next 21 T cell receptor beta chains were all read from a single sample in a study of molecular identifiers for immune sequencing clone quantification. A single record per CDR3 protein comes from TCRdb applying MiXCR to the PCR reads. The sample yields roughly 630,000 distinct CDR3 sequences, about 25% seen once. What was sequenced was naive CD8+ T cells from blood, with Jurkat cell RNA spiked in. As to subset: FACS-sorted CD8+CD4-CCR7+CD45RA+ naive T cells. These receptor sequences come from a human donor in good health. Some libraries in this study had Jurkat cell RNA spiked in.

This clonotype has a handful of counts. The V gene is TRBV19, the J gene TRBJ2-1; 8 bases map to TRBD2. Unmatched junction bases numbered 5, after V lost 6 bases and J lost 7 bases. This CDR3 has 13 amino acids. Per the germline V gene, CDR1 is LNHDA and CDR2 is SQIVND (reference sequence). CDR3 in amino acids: CASSPASGNEQFF. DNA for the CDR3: TGTGCCAGTAGCCCCGCTAGCGGGAATGAGCAGTTCTTC.

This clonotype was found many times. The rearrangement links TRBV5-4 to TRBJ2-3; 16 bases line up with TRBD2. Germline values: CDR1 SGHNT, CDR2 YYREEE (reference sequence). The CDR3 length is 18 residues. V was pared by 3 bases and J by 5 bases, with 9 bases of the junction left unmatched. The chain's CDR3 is CASSYAGTSGGGEDTQYF. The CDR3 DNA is TGTGCCAGCAGCTACGCCGGGACTAGCGGGGGGGGCGAAGATACGCAGTATTTT. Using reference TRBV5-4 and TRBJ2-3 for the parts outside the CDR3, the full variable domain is ETGVTQSPTHLIKTRGQQVTLRCSSQSGHNTVSWYQQALGQGPQFIFQYYREEENGRGNFPPRFSGLQFPNYSSELNVNALELDDSALYLCASSYAGTSGGGEDTQYFGPGTRLTVL.

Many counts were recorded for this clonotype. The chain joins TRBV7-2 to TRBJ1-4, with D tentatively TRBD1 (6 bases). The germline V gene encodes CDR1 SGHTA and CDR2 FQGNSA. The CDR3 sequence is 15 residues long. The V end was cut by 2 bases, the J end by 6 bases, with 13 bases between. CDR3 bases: TGTGCCAGCAGCTTATTGGCAGGGACATATGAAAAACTGTTTTTT. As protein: CASSLLAGTYEKLFF.

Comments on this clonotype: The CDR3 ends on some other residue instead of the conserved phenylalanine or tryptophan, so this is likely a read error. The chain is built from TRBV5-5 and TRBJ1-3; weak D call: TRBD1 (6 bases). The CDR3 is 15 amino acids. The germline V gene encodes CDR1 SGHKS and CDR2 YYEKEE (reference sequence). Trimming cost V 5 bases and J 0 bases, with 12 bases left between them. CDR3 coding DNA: TGTGCCAGCAGTCCAGGACAGATCTCTGGAAACACCATATATTAT. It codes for CASSPGQISGNTIYY.

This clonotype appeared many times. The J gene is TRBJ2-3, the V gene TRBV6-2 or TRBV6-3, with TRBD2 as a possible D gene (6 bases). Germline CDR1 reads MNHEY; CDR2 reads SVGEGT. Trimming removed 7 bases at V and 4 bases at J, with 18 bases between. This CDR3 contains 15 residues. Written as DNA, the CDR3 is TGTGCCAGCACCACGGGGGAGGAGGGCCCAGATACGCAGTATTTT. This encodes CASTTGEEGPDTQYF.

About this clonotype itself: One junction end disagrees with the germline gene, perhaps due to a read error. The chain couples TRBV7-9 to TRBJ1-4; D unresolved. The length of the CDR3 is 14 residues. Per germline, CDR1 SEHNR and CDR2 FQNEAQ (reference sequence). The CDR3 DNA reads TGTGCCAGCAGCTTAGTATCGACTAATGAAAAACTGGTTTTT. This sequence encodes CASSLVSTNEKLVF.

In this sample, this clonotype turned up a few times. This chain's CDR3 is CASRLDSSGANVLTF. CDR3 bases: TGTGCCAGCAGATTAGACAGTTCTGGGGCCAACGTCCTGACTTTC. This chain joins TRBV6-5 and TRBJ2-6; D is perhaps TRBD1 (5 bases). V shed 6 bases and J shed 1 base, with 10 bases lying between them. Looked up from germline, CDR1 is MNHEY and CDR2 is SVGAGI. The CDR3 runs to 15 residues.

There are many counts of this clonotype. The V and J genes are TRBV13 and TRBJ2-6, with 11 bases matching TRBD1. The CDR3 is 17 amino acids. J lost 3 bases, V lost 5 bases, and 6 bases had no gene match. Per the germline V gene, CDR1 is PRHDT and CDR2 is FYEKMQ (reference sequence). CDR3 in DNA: TGTGCCAGCAGCGTGGGACAGGGGGTATATGGGGCCAACGTCCTGACTTTC. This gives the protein CASSVGQGVYGANVLTF. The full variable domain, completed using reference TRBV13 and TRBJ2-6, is AAGVIQSPRHLIKEKRETATLKCYPIPRHDTVYWYQQGPGQDPQFLISFYEKMQSDKGSIPDRFSAQQFSDYHSELNMSSLELGDSALYFCASSVGQGVYGANVLTFGAGSRLTVL.

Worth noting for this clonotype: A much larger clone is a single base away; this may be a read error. CDR3 bases: TGTGCCAGCAGTCCGACAGAGGTCCGGTCACCCCTCCACTTT. This translates into CASSPTEVRSPLHF. The chain couples TRBV14 to TRBJ1-6; tentative D call: TRBD1 (5 bases). Between the trimmed V and J ends, which lost 6 bases and 10 bases, there was a span of 16 bases. The CDR3 consists of 14 residues. CDR1 SGHDN and CDR2 FVKESK come from the germline V gene. Using reference TRBV14 and TRBJ1-6 for the parts outside the CDR3, the full variable domain is EAGVTQFPSHSVIEKGQTVTLRCDPISGHDNLYWYRRVMGKEIKFLLHFVKESKQDESGMPNNRFLAERTGGTYSTLKVQPAELEDSGVYFCASSPTEVRSPLHFGNGTRLTVT.

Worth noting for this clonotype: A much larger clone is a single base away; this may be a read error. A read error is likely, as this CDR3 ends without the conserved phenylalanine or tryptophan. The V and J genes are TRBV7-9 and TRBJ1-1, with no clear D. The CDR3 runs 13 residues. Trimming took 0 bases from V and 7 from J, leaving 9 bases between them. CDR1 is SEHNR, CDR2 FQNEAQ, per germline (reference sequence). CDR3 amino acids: CASSLAGRVEAFS. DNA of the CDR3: TGTGCCAGCAGCTTAGCGGGTAGGGTTGAAGCTTTCTCT.

The CDR3 DNA is TGTGCCAGCGGGACTAGCGGGATCCACGAGCAGTACTTC. Translating it yields CASGTSGIHEQYF. The chain recombines TRBV19 with TRBJ2-7; 13 bases agree with TRBD2. The germline V gene encodes CDR1 LNHDA and CDR2 SQIVND (reference sequence). V was clipped by 9 bases and J by 5 bases; unmatched bases: 4. This CDR3 is 13 amino acids long.

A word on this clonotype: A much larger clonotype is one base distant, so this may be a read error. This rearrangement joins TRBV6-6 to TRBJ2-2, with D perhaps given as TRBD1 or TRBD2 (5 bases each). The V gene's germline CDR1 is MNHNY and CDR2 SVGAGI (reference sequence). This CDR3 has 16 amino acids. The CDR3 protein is CASRPIGESNTGELVF. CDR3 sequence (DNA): TGTGCCAGCAGGCCTATAGGGGAGTCGAACACCGGGGAGCTGGTTTTT.

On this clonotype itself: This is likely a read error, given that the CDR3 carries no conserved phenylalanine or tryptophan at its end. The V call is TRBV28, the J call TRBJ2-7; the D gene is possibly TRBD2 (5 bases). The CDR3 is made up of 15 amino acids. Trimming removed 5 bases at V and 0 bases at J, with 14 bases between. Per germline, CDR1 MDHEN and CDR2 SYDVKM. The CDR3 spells CASSPADGVSYEQYL. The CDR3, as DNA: TGTGCCAGCAGTCCAGCGGACGGAGTCTCCTACGAGCAGTACCTC.

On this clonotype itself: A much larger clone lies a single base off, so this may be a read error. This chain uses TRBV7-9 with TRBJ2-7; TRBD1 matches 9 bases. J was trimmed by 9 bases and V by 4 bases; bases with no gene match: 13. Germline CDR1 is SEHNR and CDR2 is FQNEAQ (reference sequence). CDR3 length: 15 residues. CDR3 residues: CASSYFGTGKGGQYF. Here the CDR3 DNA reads TGTGCCAGCAGCTACTTCGGGACAGGGAAAGGCGGGCAGTACTTC. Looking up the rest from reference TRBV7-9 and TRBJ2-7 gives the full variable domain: DTGVSQNPRHKITKRGQNVTFRCDPISEHNRLYWYRQTLGQGPEFLTYFQNEAQLEKSRLLSDRFSAERPKGSFSTLEIQRTEQGDSAMYLCASSYFGTGKGGQYFGPGTRLTVT.

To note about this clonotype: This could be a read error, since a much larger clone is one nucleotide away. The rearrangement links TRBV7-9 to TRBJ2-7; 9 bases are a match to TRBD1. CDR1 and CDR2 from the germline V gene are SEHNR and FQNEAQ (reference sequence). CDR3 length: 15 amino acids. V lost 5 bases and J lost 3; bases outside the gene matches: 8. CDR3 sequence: CASSISRTGDYEQYF. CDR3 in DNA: TGTGCCAGCAGCATATCCCGGACAGGGGACTACGAGCAGTACTTC.

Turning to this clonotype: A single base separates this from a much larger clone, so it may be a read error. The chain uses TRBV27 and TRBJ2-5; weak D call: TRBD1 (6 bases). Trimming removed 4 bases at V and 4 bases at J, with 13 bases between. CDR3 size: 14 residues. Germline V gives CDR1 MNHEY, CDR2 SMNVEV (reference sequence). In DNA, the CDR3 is TGTGCCAGCAGTTCCTACAGGGTACGAGAGACCCAGTACTTC. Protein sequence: CASSSYRVRETQYF.

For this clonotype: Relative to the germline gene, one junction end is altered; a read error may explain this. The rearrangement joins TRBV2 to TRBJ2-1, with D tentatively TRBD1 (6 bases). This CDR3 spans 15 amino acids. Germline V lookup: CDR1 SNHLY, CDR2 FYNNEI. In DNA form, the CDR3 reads TGTGCCAGCAGCCAAACAGGGTCGGCCTACAGTGAGCAGTTCTTC. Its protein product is CASSQTGSAYSEQFF.

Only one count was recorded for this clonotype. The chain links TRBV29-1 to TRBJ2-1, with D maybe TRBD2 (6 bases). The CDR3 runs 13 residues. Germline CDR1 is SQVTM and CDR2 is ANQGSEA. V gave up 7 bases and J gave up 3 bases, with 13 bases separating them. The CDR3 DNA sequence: TGCAGCGCCGCGGGGCAGATCTACAATGAGCAGTTCTTC. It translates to CSAAGQIYNEQFF.

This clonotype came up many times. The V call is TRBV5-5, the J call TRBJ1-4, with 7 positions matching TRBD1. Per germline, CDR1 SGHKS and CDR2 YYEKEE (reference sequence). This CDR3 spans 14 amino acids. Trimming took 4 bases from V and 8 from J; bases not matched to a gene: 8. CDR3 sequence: CASSKQGREEKLFF. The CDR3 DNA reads TGTGCCAGCAGCAAACAGGGGCGGGAAGAAAAACTGTTTTTT. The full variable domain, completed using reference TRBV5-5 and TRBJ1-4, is DAGVTQSPTHLIKTRGQQVTLRCSPISGHKSVSWYQQVLGQGPQFIFQYYEKEERGRGNFPDRFSARQFPNYSSELNVNALLLGDSALYLCASSKQGREEKLFFGSGTQLSVL.

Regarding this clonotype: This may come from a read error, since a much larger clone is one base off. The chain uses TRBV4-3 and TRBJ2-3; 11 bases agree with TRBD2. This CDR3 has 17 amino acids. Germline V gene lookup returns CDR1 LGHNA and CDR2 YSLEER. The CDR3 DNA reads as TGCGCCAGCTGCCATACCGTTAGCGGGAGGGCCGGAGATACGCAGTATTTT. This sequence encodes CASCHTVSGRAGDTQYF.

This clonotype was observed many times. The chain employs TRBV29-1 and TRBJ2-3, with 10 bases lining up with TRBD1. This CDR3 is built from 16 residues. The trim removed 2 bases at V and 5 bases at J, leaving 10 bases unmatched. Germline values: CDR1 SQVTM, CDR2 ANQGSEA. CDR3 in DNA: TGCAGCGTTGAACGTGCGACAGGGGGCGCGGTAGATACGCAGTATTTT. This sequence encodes CSVERATGGAVDTQYF.